This T cell receptor beta chain is drawn from a study of PD-L1 blockade in urothelial cancer. Across the study: Most patients, twenty-five of 29, were males with bladder-origin cancer.

Clones were sequenced by immunoSEQ multiplex PCR, and TCRdb holds only the in-frame ones, with some missing. The table includes 75,000 to 100,000 clones, 75% to 90% detected once. V was clipped by 2 bases and J by 6 bases; unmatched bases: 10. This CDR3 has 16 amino acids. Germline V CDR1 and CDR2: SGHRS, YFSETQ. This sample's time point: peripheral blood 6 weeks after treatment start. Sequencing was performed on PBMCs, taken around atezolizumab (anti-PD-L1) treatment. V gene TRBV5-1 combines with J gene TRBJ2-2, with 7 bases fitting TRBD1. This receptor was identified in a man in his 70s with urothelial cancer. The CDR3 DNA reads as TGCGCCAGCAGCTTTAGCCGACAGGGCTCATCCGGGGAGCTGTTTTTT. Translating gives CASSFSRQGSSGELFF. The full variable domain, its missing parts supplied by reference TRBV5-1 and TRBJ2-2, is KAGVTQTPRYLIKTRGQQVTLSCSPISGHRSVSWYQQTPGQGLQFLFEYFSETQRNKGNFPGRFSGRQFSNSRSEMNVSTLELGDSALYLCASSFSRQGSSGELFFGEGSRLTVL.